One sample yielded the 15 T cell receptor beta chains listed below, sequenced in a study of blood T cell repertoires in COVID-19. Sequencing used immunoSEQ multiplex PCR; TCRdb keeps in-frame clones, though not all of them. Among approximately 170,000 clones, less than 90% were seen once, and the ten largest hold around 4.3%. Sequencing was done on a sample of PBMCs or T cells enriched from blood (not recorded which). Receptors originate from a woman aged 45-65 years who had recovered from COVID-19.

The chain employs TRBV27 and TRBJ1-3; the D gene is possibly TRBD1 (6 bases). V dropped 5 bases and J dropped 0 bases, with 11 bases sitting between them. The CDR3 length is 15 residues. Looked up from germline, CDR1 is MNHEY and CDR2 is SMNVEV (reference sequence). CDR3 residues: CASSPDRYSGNTIYF. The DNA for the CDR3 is TGTGCCAGCAGTCCCGACAGGTACTCTGGAAACACCATATATTTT.

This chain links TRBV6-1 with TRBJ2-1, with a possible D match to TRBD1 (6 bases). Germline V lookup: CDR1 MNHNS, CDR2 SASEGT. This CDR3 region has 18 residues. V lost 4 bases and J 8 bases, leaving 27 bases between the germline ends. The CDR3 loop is CASSARLIYRDGGDEQFF. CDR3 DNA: TGTGCCAGCAGTGCACGTCTGATTTACAGGGATGGTGGCGATGAGCAGTTCTTC.

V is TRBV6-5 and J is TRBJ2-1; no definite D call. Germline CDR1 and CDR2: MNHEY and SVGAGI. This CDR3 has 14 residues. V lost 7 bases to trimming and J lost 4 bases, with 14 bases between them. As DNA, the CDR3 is TGTGCCAGCACCCACCCCCTGAGGTACAATGAGCAGTTCTTC. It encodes CASTHPLRYNEQFF.

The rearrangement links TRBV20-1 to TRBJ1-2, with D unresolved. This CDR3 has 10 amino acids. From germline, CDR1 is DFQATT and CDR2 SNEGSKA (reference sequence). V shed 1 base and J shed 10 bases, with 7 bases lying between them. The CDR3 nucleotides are TGCAGTGCTAGAGTCCTAGACTACACCTTC. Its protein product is CSARVLDYTF.

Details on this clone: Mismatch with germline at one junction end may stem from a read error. CDR3 sequence: CASSNSGEQFF. CDR3 nucleotide sequence: TGTGCCAGCAGTAACTCCGGTGAGCAGTTCTTC. The gene calls are TRBV6-5 and TRBJ2-1; no reliable D call. The germline V gene encodes CDR1 MNHEY and CDR2 SVGAGI. This CDR3 has 11 amino acids.

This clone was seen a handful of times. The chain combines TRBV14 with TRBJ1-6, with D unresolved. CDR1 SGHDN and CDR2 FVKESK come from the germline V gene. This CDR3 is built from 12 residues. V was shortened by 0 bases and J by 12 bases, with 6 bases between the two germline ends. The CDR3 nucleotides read TGTGCCAGCAGCCAAGATTCGCGACCCCTCCACTTT. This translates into CASSQDSRPLHF.

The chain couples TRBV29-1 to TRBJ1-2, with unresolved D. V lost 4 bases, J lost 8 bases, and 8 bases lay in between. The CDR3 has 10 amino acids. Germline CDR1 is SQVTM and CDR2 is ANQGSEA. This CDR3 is CSVGDQGYTF. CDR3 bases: TGCAGCGTTGGTGATCAGGGCTACACCTTC.

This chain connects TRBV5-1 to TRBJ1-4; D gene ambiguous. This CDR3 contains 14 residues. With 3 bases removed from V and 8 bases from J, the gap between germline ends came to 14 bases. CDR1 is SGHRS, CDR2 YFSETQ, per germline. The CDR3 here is CASSWAGIREKLFF. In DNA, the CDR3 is TGCGCCAGCAGCTGGGCGGGTATCCGCGAAAAACTGTTTTTT. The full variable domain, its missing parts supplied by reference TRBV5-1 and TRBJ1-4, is KAGVTQTPRYLIKTRGQQVTLSCSPISGHRSVSWYQQTPGQGLQFLFEYFSETQRNKGNFPGRFSGRQFSNSRSEMNVSTLELGDSALYLCASSWAGIREKLFFGSGTQLSVL.

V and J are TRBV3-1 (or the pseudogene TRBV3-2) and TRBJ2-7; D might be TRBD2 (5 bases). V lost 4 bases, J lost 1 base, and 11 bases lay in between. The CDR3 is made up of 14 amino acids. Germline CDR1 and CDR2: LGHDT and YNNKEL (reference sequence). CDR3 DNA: TGTGCCAGCAGCCGTTCTCGGGGATCCTACGAGCAGTACGTC. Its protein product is CASSRSRGSYEQYV.

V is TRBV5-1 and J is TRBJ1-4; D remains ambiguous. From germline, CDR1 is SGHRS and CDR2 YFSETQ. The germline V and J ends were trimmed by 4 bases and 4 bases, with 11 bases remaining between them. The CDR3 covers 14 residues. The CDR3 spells CASSRQAVNEKLFF. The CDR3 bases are TGCGCCAGCAGCCGGCAGGCCGTTAATGAAAAACTGTTTTTT.

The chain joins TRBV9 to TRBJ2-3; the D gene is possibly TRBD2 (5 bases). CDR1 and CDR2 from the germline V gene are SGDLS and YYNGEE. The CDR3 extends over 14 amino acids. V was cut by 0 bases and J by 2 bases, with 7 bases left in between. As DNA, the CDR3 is TGTGCCAGCAGCGTAGACGGGGTCACAGATACGCAGTATTTT. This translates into CASSVDGVTDTQYF.

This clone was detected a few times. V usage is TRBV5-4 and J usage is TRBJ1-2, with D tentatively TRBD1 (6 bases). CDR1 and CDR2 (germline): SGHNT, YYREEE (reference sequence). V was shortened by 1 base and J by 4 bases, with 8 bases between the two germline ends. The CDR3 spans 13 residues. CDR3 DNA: TGTGCCAGCAGCTTGAGGGGGGGCTATGGCTACACCTTC. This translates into CASSLRGGYGYTF.

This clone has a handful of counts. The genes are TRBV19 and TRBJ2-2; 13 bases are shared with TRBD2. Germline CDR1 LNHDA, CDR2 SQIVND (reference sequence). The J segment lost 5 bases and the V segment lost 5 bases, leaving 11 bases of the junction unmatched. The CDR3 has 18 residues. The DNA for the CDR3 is TGTGCCAGTAGTTTACGGACTAGCGGGGGCCTTCGGACCGGGGAGCTGTTTTTT. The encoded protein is CASSLRTSGGLRTGELFF.

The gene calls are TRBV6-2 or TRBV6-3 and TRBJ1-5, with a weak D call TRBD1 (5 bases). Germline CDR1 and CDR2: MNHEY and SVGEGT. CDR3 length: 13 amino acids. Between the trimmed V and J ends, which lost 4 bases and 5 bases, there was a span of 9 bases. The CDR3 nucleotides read TGTGCCAGCAGTTTACAGGAATATCAGCCCCAGCATTTT. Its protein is CASSLQEYQPQHF.

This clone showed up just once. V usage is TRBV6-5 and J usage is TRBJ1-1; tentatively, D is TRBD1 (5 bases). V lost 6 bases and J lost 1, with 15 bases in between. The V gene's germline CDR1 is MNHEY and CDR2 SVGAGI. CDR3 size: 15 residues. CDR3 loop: CASRPPVGGNTEAFF. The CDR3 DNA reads TGTGCCAGCAGACCCCCCGTGGGGGGGAACACTGAAGCTTTCTTT.